This entry describes one TCR beta chain. The CDR3 has 12 residues. Germline CDR1 is DFQATT and CDR2 is SNEGSKA (reference sequence). The data originate from a study of T cells expressing NK-cell markers. On the study more broadly: Of eight sequenced donors, seven were HCMV-seropositive and one HCMV-seronegative.

TCRdb reprocessed the 5' RACE reads and reports one entry per CDR3 protein, with no DNA. The sample has roughly 450,000 distinct CDR3 sequences. The chain combines TRBV20-1 with TRBJ2-3. Sequencing was performed on blood T cells: a sorted CD56 or NKG2C T cell subset, CD4+ or CD8+ T cells, or bulk PBMC T cells (not recorded which). The TCR originated in a woman aged 45-59 years in good health. The CDR3 sequence: CSARTPPDTQYF.